This T cell receptor (beta chain) was recorded in a study of T cells in Graves' hyperthyroidism and ophthalmopathy. Across the whole study: Initial diagnosis, before any treatment, was when peripheral blood was collected. Regarding the study as a whole: Stable hyperthyroidism and ophthalmopathy were separated using 13 V-J signatures.

RNA transcripts yielded amplified TCR beta CDR3 regions. A set of HTBI primers served as the primers for a first-round RT-PCR of the TCR CDR3. From the multiplex PCR reads, TCRdb called clonotypes with MiXCR, one entry per CDR3 protein. The sample has some 550,000 distinct CDR3 sequences; around 21% are singletons. The trim removed 3 bases at V and 3 bases at J, leaving 3 bases unmatched. This CDR3 is 13 amino acids long. Germline V gene lookup returns CDR1 SQVTM and CDR2 ANQGSEA. Diagnostic decisions used clinical symptoms, serum thyroxine and TRAb, thyroid ultrasound and orbital computed tomography. PBMCs were sourced from approximately 9 ml fresh peripheral blood. With regard to this clonotype: Its antigen remains unknown.

The sequence came from a man aged 18 to 30 with Graves' hyperthyroidism. Source material: blood. The V gene is TRBV29-1, the J gene TRBJ2-7; 9 nucleotides line up with TRBD1. CDR3 DNA: TGCAGCGTTGAGACAGGGGGGAACTACGAGCAGTACTTC. It translates to CSVETGGNYEQYF.